This T cell receptor beta chain was recorded in a study of synovial regulatory T cells in juvenile arthritis. About the study: One patient received methotrexate plus infliximab; one lacked treatment information. Study results and limitations: Synovial Tregs shared more CDR3 sequences with iaTregs than other blood Tregs.

Using immunoSEQ multiplex PCR, the repertoire was profiled, and TCRdb retains in-frame clones only, with some absent. Here the sample table reports approximately 3,100 clones. Each patient with active arthritis gave synovial fluid along with matched peripheral blood. Approximately 11-patient cohort: some eleven active juvenile idiopathic arthritis patients, 3 polyarticular, 8 oligoarticular. Median disease duration was approximately seven years, range 0.2-19.1. As to this clone: The antigen is undetermined.

The CDR3 consists of 13 residues. Nucleotide data are not available. Germline-derived CDR1 and CDR2 are SGDLS and YYNGEE. The sample taken for sequencing was Treg cells from the synovium. The receptor was derived from a donor between 2 and 29 years old with juvenile idiopathic arthritis. The V gene is TRBV9, the J gene TRBJ1-1. The CDR3 sequence is CASSVRSNTEAFF.